This T cell receptor (beta chain) was sequenced during a study of T cell repertoires in cytomegalovirus infection. The overall study: Public TCR beta signatures marked donors with CMV infection and the matching HLA.

To note about this clonotype: Its antigen is not known.

CDR1 is MGHRA and CDR2 is YSYEKL in the germline V gene. V was shortened by 4 bases and J by 5 bases, with 20 bases between the two germline ends. The CDR3 contains 16 residues. Study-wide results and limits: Accumulated public TCR beta family frequency recognized individuals carrying CMV together with the relevant HLA. Within the response measured ex vivo, HLA-C-restricted CMV-specific TCR beta clonotypes were dominant.

TCRdb recomputed calls from the reads with MiXCR, one row per CDR3 protein. The data show about 310,000 distinct CDR3 sequences, with 17% seen just once and around 11% held by the top ten. The chain employs TRBV4-1 and TRBJ2-5, with D possibly being TRBD1 or TRBD2 (6 bases each). The sequenced sample was PBMCs. The sequence was collected from a human donor in good health (CMV status not recorded). Some clones in this sample may be carry-over from other donors' samples. CDR3 residues: CASSPFGDTGRETQYF. DNA of the CDR3: TGCGCCAGCAGCCCTTTCGGAGACACAGGGAGGGAGACCCAGTACTTC.